Listed here are 5 T cell receptor beta chains from one sample, sequenced in a study of T cell repertoires in cytomegalovirus infection. These TCRs are of unknown antigen specificity. From the reads, TCRdb called clonotypes with MiXCR, one entry per CDR3 protein. Of roughly 45,000 distinct CDR3 sequences listed, about 20% are singletons. The sequences come from CD8+ T cells from cultured PBMCs, collected from culture after CMV antigen stimulation. The receptors shown here come from a human donor in good health (CMV status not recorded). Some clones in this sample may be carry-over from other donors' samples.

This clonotype is a singleton in its sample. J is TRBJ2-7 and V is TRBV7-2; weak D call: TRBD2 (5 bases). Germline V gene lookup returns CDR1 SGHTA and CDR2 FQGNSA. V lost 5 bases and J lost 4, with 18 bases in between. The CDR3 length is 15 residues. CDR3: CASSHSGRGLYEQYF. The DNA of the CDR3 is TGTGCCAGCAGCCACTCGGGGAGAGGCTTGTACGAGCAGTACTTC.

The chain couples TRBV29-1 to TRBJ2-1; 7 bases are shared with TRBD1. Germline CDR1 SQVTM, CDR2 ANQGSEA. This CDR3 comprises 14 residues. The J segment lost 3 bases and the V segment lost 6 bases, leaving 8 bases of the junction unmatched. CDR3 loop: CSVSWDRYYNEQFF. The CDR3 DNA follows: TGCAGCGTGTCATGGGACAGATACTACAATGAGCAGTTCTTC.

This clonotype has a handful of counts. V is TRBV6-2 or TRBV6-3 and J is TRBJ1-5; D is unresolved. The CDR3 loop spans 17 amino acids. V lost 6 bases, J lost 2 bases, and 20 bases lay in between. The V gene's germline CDR1 is MNHEY and CDR2 SVGEGT. The CDR3 coding sequence is TGTGCCAGCAGGACCGGAATGGGGTGGTATGGCAATCAGCCCCAGCATTTT. Translating it yields CASRTGMGWYGNQPQHF.

The J gene is TRBJ2-7, the V gene TRBV20-1, with D perhaps matching TRBD1 (5 bases). V was clipped by 2 bases and J by 3 bases, with 14 bases between them. There are 14 residues in the CDR3. Germline values: CDR1 DFQATT, CDR2 SNEGSKA (reference sequence). Here the CDR3 DNA reads TGCAGTGCTAGATACCAGGGTTCTAGCTACGAGCAGTACTTC. Translation: CSARYQGSSYEQYF.

This clonotype was detected only a few times. The V call is TRBV11-2, the J call TRBJ2-7; tentative D call: TRBD2 (5 bases). The germline V and J ends were trimmed by 2 bases and 3 bases, with 23 bases remaining between them. CDR1 and CDR2 (germline): SGHAT, FQNNGV. The CDR3 runs 18 residues. For the CDR3, the DNA is TGTGCCAGCAGCTTACGGTCCCCACTCCGCGAGCGGCTCTACGAGCAGTACTTC. This codes for CASSLRSPLRERLYEQYF.